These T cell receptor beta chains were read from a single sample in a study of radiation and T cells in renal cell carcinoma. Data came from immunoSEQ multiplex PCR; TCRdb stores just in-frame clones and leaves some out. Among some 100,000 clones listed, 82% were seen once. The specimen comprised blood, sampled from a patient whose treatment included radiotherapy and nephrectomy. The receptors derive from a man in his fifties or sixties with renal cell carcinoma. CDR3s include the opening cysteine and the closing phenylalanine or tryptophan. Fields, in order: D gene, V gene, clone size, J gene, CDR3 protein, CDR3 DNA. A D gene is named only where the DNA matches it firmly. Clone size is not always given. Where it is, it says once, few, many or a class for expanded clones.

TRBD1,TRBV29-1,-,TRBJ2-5,CSVEDRGQGETQYF,TGCAGCGTTGAAGATAGGGGACAGGGAGAGACCCAGTACTTC
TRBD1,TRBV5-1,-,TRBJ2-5,CASSLRTGGFGTQYF,TGCGCCAGCAGCTTGAGGACAGGGGGCTTCGGGACCCAGTACTTC
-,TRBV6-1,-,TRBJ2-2,CASSPQVGSGELFF,TGTGCCAGCAGTCCCCAGGTGGGGTCCGGGGAGCTGTTTTTT
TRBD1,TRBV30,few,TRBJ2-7,CAWSITGGPTDEQYF,TGTGCCTGGAGCATAACAGGGGGTCCCACCGACGAGCAGTACTTC
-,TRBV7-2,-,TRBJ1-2,CASSVDGAAYGYTF,TGTGCCAGCAGCGTCGACGGGGCAGCCTATGGCTACACCTTC
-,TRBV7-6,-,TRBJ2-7,CASSPDTYYEQYF,TGTGCCAGCAGCCCGGACACTTACTACGAGCAGTACTTC
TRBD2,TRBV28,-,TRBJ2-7,CASSYQAGGPNYEQYF,TGTGCCAGCAGTTACCAAGCGGGAGGGCCAAACTACGAGCAGTACTTC
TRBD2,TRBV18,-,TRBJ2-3,CASSVFLAGASSGTDTQYF,TGTGCCAGCTCCGTTTTTCTAGCGGGAGCTTCGAGTGGCACAGATACGCAGTATTTT
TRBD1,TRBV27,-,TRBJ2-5,CASSPTGVETQYF,TGTGCCAGCAGTCCTACAGGGGTAGAGACCCAGTACTTC
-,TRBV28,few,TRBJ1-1,CASSTTNTEAFF,TGTGCCAGCAGCACTACGAACACTGAAGCTTTCTTT
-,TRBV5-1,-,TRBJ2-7,CASSLEPADSYEQYF,TGCGCCAGCAGCTTGGAGCCTGCCGATTCCTACGAGCAGTACTTC
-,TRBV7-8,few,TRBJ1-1,CASRSRAHPEAFF,TGTGCCAGCAGGAGCAGGGCTCACCCTGAAGCTTTCTTT
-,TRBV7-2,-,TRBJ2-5,CASSRGLQTQYF,TGTGCCAGCAGCCGGGGCCTCCAGACCCAGTACTTC
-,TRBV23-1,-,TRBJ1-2,CASGLGYTF,TGCGCCTCGGGGCTTGGCTACACCTTC
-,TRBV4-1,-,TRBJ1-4,CASSQGRDPRRKKLFF,TGCGCCAGCAGCCAAGGAAGGGACCCCAGACGGAAAAAACTGTTTTTT
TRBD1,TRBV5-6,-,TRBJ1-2,CASSRLQGARGGYTF,TGTGCCAGCAGCCGTCTACAGGGGGCACGAGGTGGCTACACCTTC
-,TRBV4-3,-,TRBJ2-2,CASSRRTSTGELFF,TGCGCCAGCAGCCGCCGAACGAGCACCGGGGAGCTGTTTTTT
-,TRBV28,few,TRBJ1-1,CASSLAQGNTEAFF,TGTGCCAGCAGCCTAGCACAGGGGAACACTGAAGCTTTCTTT
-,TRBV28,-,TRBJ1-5,CASSPTIRGRGQPQHF,TGTGCCAGCAGTCCTACTATACGGGGGCGCGGCCAGCCCCAGCATTTT
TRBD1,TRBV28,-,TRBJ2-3,CASRQQGATGDTQYF,TGTGCCAGCAGACAACAGGGGGCTACAGGAGATACGCAGTATTTT
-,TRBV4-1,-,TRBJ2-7,CASSQVGGQSSYEQYF,TGCGCCAGCAGCCAAGTAGGCGGACAGTCTTCCTACGAGCAGTACTTC
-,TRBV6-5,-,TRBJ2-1,CASRRGGGSGQFF,TGTGCCAGCAGAAGGGGGGGCGGGAGTGGACAGTTCTTC
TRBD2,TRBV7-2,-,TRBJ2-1,CASSLESGRAYNEQFF,TGTGCCAGCAGCTTAGAGAGCGGGAGGGCCTACAATGAGCAGTTCTTC
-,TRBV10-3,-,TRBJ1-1,CAISEEVEGGGTEAFF,TGTGCCATCAGTGAGGAGGTAGAAGGGGGAGGCACTGAAGCTTTCTTT
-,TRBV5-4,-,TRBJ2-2,CASSLLGSGELFF,TGTGCCAGCAGCTTGTTGGGGTCCGGGGAGCTGTTTTTT
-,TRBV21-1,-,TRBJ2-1,CASSKTSRESLYNEQFF,TGTGCCAGCAGCAAAACCTCGCGGGAATCCCTTTACAATGAGCAGTTCTTC
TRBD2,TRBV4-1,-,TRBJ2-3,CASSQTRLADTDTQYF,TGCGCCAGCAGCCAAACGCGACTAGCAGACACAGATACGCAGTATTTT
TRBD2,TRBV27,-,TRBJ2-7,CASSLKTSGFYEQYF,TGTGCCAGCAGTTTAAAGACTAGCGGCTTCTACGAGCAGTACTTC